This T cell receptor beta chain was captured in a study of shared clonotypes between healthy human individuals. General study findings and limits: Compared with clonotypes that all four donors shared, non-shared clonotypes had lower generation probabilities.

For this clone: As yet, its antigen is unknown.

As defined, naive CD8 cells were CD45RO-negative and positively selected for CCR7, with terminally differentiated effector memory CD45RA+ cells excluded. The CDR3 extends over 15 amino acids. Losses at the gene ends were 0 bases for V and 6 bases for J; bases not matched to a gene: 4. CDR1 and CDR2 from the germline V gene are LGHNA and YSLEER. Every immunoSEQ plate was one replicate of a subset's evenly spread DNA. Assay used: immunoSEQ multiplex PCR; TCRdb lists only in-frame clones, some missing. The repertoire holds about 2 million clones, with around 96% as singletons. This clonotype originated in a man between 18 and 29 years old in good health. The sample taken for sequencing was naive CD8+ T cells sorted from blood. The chain has TRBV4-3 and TRBJ2-1; 8 nucleotides agree with TRBD2. The CDR3 DNA is TGCGCCAGCAGCCAAGATTCGGGAGGGGGCAATGAGCAGTTCTTC. Protein: CASSQDSGGGNEQFF.